This is a list of T cell receptor beta chains from one sample in a study of control samples from healthy donors and cancer patients. The data were produced by immunoSEQ multiplex PCR, yet TCRdb's version contains in-frame clones alone and is incomplete. Of over 120,000 clones listed, over 90% are singletons. The sequencing input was PBMCs. These receptors were obtained from a man aged 55 to 70 with colorectal cancer. CDR3s include the opening cysteine and the closing phenylalanine or tryptophan. The D gene is left open where the match is weak. Not all rows give a size; the values are once, few, many and, for expanded clones, a class.

d_call | j_call | v_call | clone_size | cdr3_nt | cdr3_aa
. | TRBJ2-7 | TRBV23-1 | . | TGCGCCAGCAGTCAAGTGGGGCAGGCGGAGTACTTC | CASSQVGQAEYF
TRBD1 | TRBJ2-5 | TRBV7-2 | . | TGTGCCAGCAGTCCACTTGGACAGGGATTTAGGTACCAAGAGACCCAGTACTTC | CASSPLGQGFRYQETQYF
TRBD1 | TRBJ2-5 | TRBV24-1 | . | TGTGCCACCAGTGATCGGGACAGGGACCAAGAGACCCAGTACTTC | CATSDRDRDQETQYF
. | TRBJ2-5 | TRBV4-2 | . | TGTGCCAGCAGCCTCCGGGCCCTGGGAGAGACCCAGTACTTC | CASSLRALGETQYF
. | TRBJ2-7 | TRBV14 | . | TGTGCCAGCAGCCTTAAAGGGGGTTACGAGCAGTACTTC | CASSLKGGYEQYF
TRBD1 | TRBJ1-2 | TRBV11-2 | . | TGTGCCAGCAGCCCGGGGGACAGATATGGCTACACCTTC | CASSPGDRYGYTF
. | TRBJ1-1 | TRBV14 | . | TGTGCCAGCAGCCGCATAGGGACTGAAGCTTTCTTT | CASSRIGTEAFF
. | TRBJ1-1 | TRBV12-3/TRBV12-4 | . | TGTGCCAGCAGTTCAAACATGGGGCTGAGGGCTTTCTTT | CASSSNMGLRAFF
TRBD1 | TRBJ2-7 | TRBV28 | . | TGTGCCAGCACCATACCCGGACAGGGCCACGAGCAGTACTTC | CASTIPGQGHEQYF
TRBD2 | TRBJ2-2 | TRBV2 | once | TGTGCCAGCAGAAGGCTAGCGGGGGGCAAAGGGGAGCTGTTTTTT | CASRRLAGGKGELFF
. | TRBJ2-1 | TRBV9 | once | TGTGCCAGCAGCTCGGGTCCCTCCCCTGAGCAGTTCTTC | CASSSGPSPEQFF
. | TRBJ2-5 | TRBV12-3/TRBV12-4 | . | TGTGCCAGCAGTTTAAGGGAGACCCAGTACTTC | CASSLRETQYF
TRBD2 | TRBJ2-3 | TRBV7-9 | . | TGTGCCAGCAGTTCACTTAAGAGCGGGGGGGATACGCAGTATTTT | CASSSLKSGGDTQYF
. | TRBJ2-7 | TRBV18 | . | TGTGCCAGCTCAACAGGAGACTCCTACGAGCAGTACTTC | CASSTGDSYEQYF
TRBD1 | TRBJ1-1 | TRBV10-1 | once | TGCGCCAGCAGTGCGTTCGACAGGGATGAAGCTTTCTTT | CASSAFDRDEAFF
TRBD2 | TRBJ2-2 | TRBV7-6 | . | TGTGCCAGCAGCCCGCGGGGGGGTCAGACCGGGGAGCTGTTTTTT | CASSPRGGQTGELFF
. | TRBJ2-7 | TRBV4-2 | . | TGTGCCAGCAGCCAAGATGCGCTAGCGCCATACGAGCAGTACTTC | CASSQDALAPYEQYF
. | TRBJ1-1 | TRBV5-6 | few | TGTGCCAGCAGCTCCAACAGGCAAGCTTTCTTT | CASSSNRQAFF
TRBD2 | TRBJ2-7 | TRBV5-1 | . | TGCGCCAGCAGCTTGGGATCTAGCGGCACCTACGAGCAGTACTTC | CASSLGSSGTYEQYF
. | TRBJ2-3 | TRBV19 | . | TGTGCCAGTATCGTTAGTAGGGCAGGTAAGGAAGACACAGATACGCAGTATTTT | CASIVSRAGKEDTDTQYF
. | TRBJ1-2 | TRBV11-2 | . | TGTGCCAGCAGCTTAGAGGGTGCGAGACGGTACACCTTC | CASSLEGARRYTF
TRBD1 | TRBJ1-3 | TRBV29-1 | . | TGCAGCGTGGAACAGGGGGCTGGAAACACCATATATTTT | CSVEQGAGNTIYF
TRBD1 | TRBJ1-1 | TRBV5-6 | . | TGTGCCAGCAGCTACGGACAGGGCTCGGGGGAAGCTTTCTTT | CASSYGQGSGEAFF
. | TRBJ1-4 | TRBV10-3 | . | TGTGCCATCAGGGATGAGGGGGCAACTAATGAAAAACTGTTTTTT | CAIRDEGATNEKLFF
TRBD2 | TRBJ2-5 | TRBV27 | . | TGTGCCAGCAGTTTATGGGGTAGCGGGGGACCGGAGACCCAGTACTTC | CASSLWGSGGPETQYF
. | TRBJ1-1 | TRBV4-1 | . | TGCGCCAGCAGCCCAAGACCCTTCGTGAACACTGAAGCTTTCTTT | CASSPRPFVNTEAFF
. | TRBJ1-5 | TRBV6-4 | . | TGTGCCAGCAGCCGGGCCCCGGAACAGCCCCAGCATTTT | CASSRAPEQPQHF
. | TRBJ2-3 | TRBV2 | . | TGTGCCAGCGGGGGGCGCCAGGTAGGGGATACGCAGTATTTT | CASGGRQVGDTQYF
TRBD2 | TRBJ2-5 | TRBV5-4 | . | TGTGCCAGCAGCTACCGGGGACTAGCCCAAGAGACCCAGTACTTC | CASSYRGLAQETQYF
. | TRBJ2-7 | TRBV3-1/TRBV3-2 | . | TGTGCCAGCAGCCAAGATAGAGCCGGGGAGCAGTACTTC | CASSQDRAGEQYF
TRBD2 | TRBJ2-7 | TRBV30 | once | TGTGCCTGGAGTGGTAGCGGGGGCGTTTTAACCTACGAGCAGTACTTC | CAWSGSGGVLTYEQYF
TRBD1 | TRBJ1-2 | TRBV4-1 | . | TGCGCCAGCAGCCCAGACGGGACAGGGGATGGCTACACCTTC | CASSPDGTGDGYTF
TRBD1 | TRBJ2-1 | TRBV11-3 | . | TGTGCCAGCAGCTTAGAGGGGACAGGGAGGAGGGGGAATGAGCAGTTCTTC | CASSLEGTGRRGNEQFF
TRBD2 | TRBJ2-3 | TRBV3-1/TRBV3-2 | . | TGTGCCAGCAGCCAAGATCCCGGGGGGGCAATAGATACGCAGTATTTT | CASSQDPGGAIDTQYF
. | TRBJ2-1 | TRBV5-1 | . | TGCGCCAGCAGCTTCGGCCGGGGCGGGTACAATGAGCAGTTCTTC | CASSFGRGGYNEQFF
. | TRBJ2-7 | TRBV6-2/TRBV6-3 | . | TGTGCCAGCAGTTCCCGGGGTGAGCGGTACGAGCAGTACTTC | CASSSRGERYEQYF
. | TRBJ1-4 | TRBV11-2 | once | TGTGCCAGCAGCTCGACAGTCCCTGATGAAAAACTGTTTTTT | CASSSTVPDEKLFF
TRBD1 | TRBJ2-3 | TRBV6-6 | . | TGTGCCAGCAGTTATGGGGACAGGGGGGATACGCAGTATTTT | CASSYGDRGDTQYF
TRBD2 | TRBJ2-1 | TRBV5-4 | . | TGTGCCAGCAGCTTGCTCAGCGGGGGTGTACATGAGCAGTTCTTC | CASSLLSGGVHEQFF
TRBD1 | TRBJ2-4 | TRBV28 | once | TGTGCCAGCAGTTTAGTACAGGGGGCTGGGGCCAAAAACATTCAGTACTTC | CASSLVQGAGAKNIQYF
TRBD2 | TRBJ2-5 | TRBV3-1/TRBV3-2 | once | TGTGCCAGCAGCCACCTAGCGGGGGCCGAAGAGACCCAGTACTTC | CASSHLAGAEETQYF
TRBD1 | TRBJ1-1 | TRBV2 | . | TGTGCCAGCTCCGGGACAGAGAAAATTAGGGCTTTCTTT | CASSGTEKIRAFF
TRBD2 | TRBJ2-3 | TRBV5-8 | . | TGTGCCAGCAGCTTCCGCGGGGGGGTGTCAGATACGCAGTATTTT | CASSFRGGVSDTQYF
TRBD2 | TRBJ2-1 | TRBV6-2/TRBV6-3 | . | TGTGCCAGCAGTCGACTAGCGGGCTACAATGAGCAGTTCTTC | CASSRLAGYNEQFF
TRBD1 | TRBJ2-7 | TRBV11-3 | . | TGTGCCAGCAGCTTAGCAACAGGGGGCATCTACGAGCAGTACTTC | CASSLATGGIYEQYF
TRBD2 | TRBJ2-7 | TRBV5-4 | . | TGTGCCAGCAGCTTTGTGCGGGGGGGCTCCTACGAGCAGTACTTC | CASSFVRGGSYEQYF
TRBD1 | TRBJ1-1 | TRBV3-1/TRBV3-2 | . | TGTGCCAGCAGCATCGGACAGGGGGTGTCGAACACTGAAGCTTTCTTT | CASSIGQGVSNTEAFF
. | TRBJ1-1 | TRBV11-2 | . | TGTGCCAGCAGCCCCGCCCTTGGGGGAGCTTTCTTT | CASSPALGGAFF
TRBD1 | TRBJ2-7 | TRBV11-3 | once | TGTGCCAGCAGCTTGACAGGGGGCATCTCCTACGAGCAGTACTTC | CASSLTGGISYEQYF
TRBD2 | TRBJ2-7 | TRBV5-1 | . | TGCGCCAGCAGCCCACAAATTAGCGGGGGGACCTACGAGCAGTACTTC | CASSPQISGGTYEQYF
TRBD1 | TRBJ1-2 | TRBV12-3/TRBV12-4 | . | TGTGCCAGCACCAGGGGGGACTATGGCTACACCTTC | CASTRGDYGYTF
TRBD1 | TRBJ1-3 | TRBV7-9 | . | TGTGCTTCCCAGCTTACCCAGGGGGATGGAAACACCATATATTTT | CASQLTQGDGNTIYF
. | TRBJ1-4 | TRBV3-1/TRBV3-2 | . | TGTGCCAGCAGCCAAGATGTAGCGACACGGGGAGAGACTAATGAAAAACTGTTTTTT | CASSQDVATRGETNEKLFF
. | TRBJ2-2 | TRBV9 | . | TGTGCCAGCAGCGTAGTCCCAGCTAACACCGGGGAGCTGTTTTTT | CASSVVPANTGELFF
. | TRBJ2-5 | TRBV3-1/TRBV3-2 | . | TGTGCCAGCAGCTCTTCAGGGGCCCAAGAGACCCAGTACTTC | CASSSSGAQETQYF
. | TRBJ1-4 | TRBV30 | . | TGTGCCTGGAGGGGCCGGGGTTTGGAAAAACTGTTTTTT | CAWRGRGLEKLFF
TRBD1 | TRBJ1-1 | TRBV25-1 | . | TGTGCCAGCAGTGAACGGACAGGGGAGAAGACTGAAGCTTTCTTT | CASSERTGEKTEAFF